This is a list of T cell receptor beta chains from one sample in a study of blood T cell repertoires in COVID-19. Method: immunoSEQ multiplex PCR; TCRdb's copy keeps in-frame clones and lacks some. The data contain around 220,000 clones, around four fifths of them singletons. Sequencing input: peripheral blood. Source of these receptors: a man aged 25 to 40 with active or convalescent COVID-19. The CDR3 runs from the conserved cysteine through the conserved F or W. D genes are given only for firm matches. Some rows mark clone size as missing; the rest say once, few, many or name a class of expanded clone.

TRBJ2-2	TRBD1	.	13	TRBV27	TGTGCCAGCACCGACAGGGCGGGCGGGGAGCTGTTTTTT	CASTDRAGGELFF
TRBJ1-2	TRBD1	.	14	TRBV2	TGTGCCAGCAGTCAAGAACAGGGGGCGCGAGGCTACACCTTC	CASSQEQGARGYTF
TRBJ1-3	.	.	13	TRBV29-1	TGCAGCGTGCTAGGACAGTCTGGAAACACCATATATTTT	CSVLGQSGNTIYF
TRBJ1-2	.	.	12	TRBV19	TGTGCCAGTACAGGGCAAGGAAGCGGCTACACCTTC	CASTGQGSGYTF
TRBJ2-7	.	.	15	TRBV7-8	TGTGCCAGCAGCTTAGTGTACGGGGGGCAGGCCGAGCAGTACTTC	CASSLVYGGQAEQYF
TRBJ2-7	TRBD1	.	15	TRBV9	TGTGCCAGCAGCGTCGCCGGGACAGGGATCGAAGAGCAGTACTTC	CASSVAGTGIEEQYF
TRBJ2-1	.	.	13	TRBV7-9	TGTGCCACCACCCCGGAGAGTTCCGTTGTTCAGTTCTTC	CATTPESSVVQFF
TRBJ2-5	.	.	15	TRBV5-1	TGCGCCAGCAGCGACACCGGGAGCGGGCGAGAGACCCAGTACTTC	CASSDTGSGRETQYF
TRBJ1-3	.	.	13	TRBV6-5	TGTGCCAGCAGCTGGGCAGTTGGAAACACCATATATTTT	CASSWAVGNTIYF
TRBJ2-5	.	.	14	TRBV7-2	TGTGCCAGCAGCTTAGGCGAAATGTGGGAGACCCAGTACTTC	CASSLGEMWETQYF
TRBJ2-7	.	.	15	TRBV5-4	TGTGCCAGCAGTCCGGTATCGGGGAGAGACTACGAGCAGTACTTC	CASSPVSGRDYEQYF
TRBJ2-7	TRBD1	.	17	TRBV4-1	TGCGCCAGCAGCCAAGGTAGCCTAGGACAGGGGGCCTACGAGCAGTACTTC	CASSQGSLGQGAYEQYF
TRBJ1-1	TRBD1	.	16	TRBV6-5	TGTGCCAGCAGTTACTCTTGGGGCCAGGGGGTGACTGAAGCTTTCTTT	CASSYSWGQGVTEAFF
TRBJ2-7	.	few	11	TRBV3-1/TRBV3-2	TGTGCCAGCAGCTCCCGTTACGAGCAGTACTTC	CASSSRYEQYF
TRBJ1-5	.	.	13	TRBV18	TGTGCCAGCTCCGTTAGGGGGAATCAGCCCCAGCATTTT	CASSVRGNQPQHF
TRBJ1-6	.	.	14	TRBV6-5	TGTGCCAGCAGTACGATCCAGATTAATTCACCCCTCCACTTT	CASSTIQINSPLHF
TRBJ2-3	.	.	14	TRBV9	TGTGCCAGCAGCGTCGACTTCAGCACAGATACGCAGTATTTT	CASSVDFSTDTQYF
TRBJ2-1	.	.	14	TRBV10-3	TGTGCCGTTAAAGGGGGAGGGTCTAGCAATGAGCAGTTCTTC	CAVKGGGSSNEQFF
TRBJ2-1	TRBD2	.	18	TRBV7-6	TGTGCCAGCAGCTTAGGTGCGGGAGGGCCGATGACCTACAATGAGCAGTTCTTC	CASSLGAGGPMTYNEQFF
TRBJ2-7	.	.	14	TRBV27	TGTGCCAGCAGTTTAGCGGGGAAGACCTACGAGCAGTACTTC	CASSLAGKTYEQYF
TRBJ2-5	TRBD2	.	15	TRBV5-5	TGTGCCAGCAGCTTACAGCGGGGGGGCGTAGAGACCCAGTACTTC	CASSLQRGGVETQYF
TRBJ2-2	.	.	17	TRBV6-4	TGTGCCAGCAGTGACTCGAGGGGGGGATCGGACACCGGGGAGCTGTTTTTT	CASSDSRGGSDTGELFF
TRBJ1-6	TRBD1	.	19	TRBV28	TGTGCCAGCAGTCCCCCCCCAGGGGGGTACGGCGACCGTAATTCACCCCTCCACTTT	CASSPPPGGYGDRNSPLHF
TRBJ2-3	TRBD2	once	15	TRBV24-1	TGTGCCACCAGTGCCAGCGGGGGGGCCGGAGATACGCAGTATTTT	CATSASGGAGDTQYF
TRBJ1-1	.	.	15	TRBV27	TGTGCCAGCACCCTACGACAGGACCTGAGCACTGAAGCTTTCTTT	CASTLRQDLSTEAFF
TRBJ2-1	.	.	16	TRBV4-1	TGCGCCAGCAGCCAAGATCAGGGCAGTAGCTACAATGAGCAGTTCTTC	CASSQDQGSSYNEQFF
TRBJ1-1	TRBD1	once	13	TRBV15	TGTGCCACCACCGCGACAGGGACGGTGGAAGCTTTCTTT	CATTATGTVEAFF
TRBJ1-1	TRBD1	.	11	TRBV6-5	TGTGCCAGCAGCTCCACAGGGGGAGCTTTCTTT	CASSSTGGAFF
TRBJ1-2	.	few	12	TRBV20-1	TGCAGTGCTAGTGGTCCCGCTAGTGGCTACACCTTC	CSASGPASGYTF
TRBJ1-2	TRBD1	few	13	TRBV29-1	TGCAGCGTTGGGAAACAGGGGAACTATGGCTACACCTTC	CSVGKQGNYGYTF
TRBJ1-2	.	.	15	TRBV7-9	TGTGCCAGCAGCTCTGAACAGGGACCCCTTGATGGCTACACCTTC	CASSSEQGPLDGYTF
TRBJ1-1	TRBD1	few	14	TRBV11-2	TGTGCCAGCAGCTCAAACAGGGGGGGCACTGAAGCTTTCTTT	CASSSNRGGTEAFF
TRBJ2-3	TRBD2	.	16	TRBV5-1	TGCGCCAGCAGCTTGGCGCCAGCGGGGGGCACAGATACGCAGTATTTT	CASSLAPAGGTDTQYF
TRBJ1-4	.	.	15	TRBV11-2	TGTGCCAGCAGCTTAGAGGCAGGGCGTAATGAAAAACTGTTTTTT	CASSLEAGRNEKLFF
TRBJ1-6	.	.	15	TRBV6-5	TGTGCCAGCAGTCGCCAGGGCGGGAATAATTCACCCCTCCACTTT	CASSRQGGNNSPLHF
TRBJ1-1	.	few	14	TRBV6-5	TGTGCCAGCAGGCTCGGGGGGGCGTACACTGAAGCTTTCTTT	CASRLGGAYTEAFF
TRBJ2-1	.	.	13	TRBV7-2	TGTGCCAGCAGCTTAGGAGGAGTACGTGAGCAGTTCTTC	CASSLGGVREQFF
TRBJ1-3	.	.	14	TRBV27	TGTGCCAGCAGCCGGCGGTCAGGGGGAAACACCATATATTTT	CASSRRSGGNTIYF
TRBJ2-2	.	many	15	TRBV30	TGTGCCTGGACAACAGGGTATGGGAACACCGGGGAGCTGTTTTTT	CAWTTGYGNTGELFF
TRBJ2-2	.	.	16	TRBV9	TGTGCCAGCAGCGTAGACGGGGTAGCATACACCGGGGAGCTGTTTTTT	CASSVDGVAYTGELFF
TRBJ1-6	TRBD1	.	14	TRBV10-3	TGTGCCACCACACCGACAGGGGATAATTCACCCCTCCACTTT	CATTPTGDNSPLHF
TRBJ2-5	.	.	14	TRBV6-5	TGTGCCAGCAGGGGCGGGGAAATACTAGAGACCCAGTACTTC	CASRGGEILETQYF
TRBJ2-2	.	.	14	TRBV19	TGTGCCAGTAGTCCGACAGGAAACACCGGGGAGCTGTTTTTT	CASSPTGNTGELFF
TRBJ2-7	TRBD2	.	16	TRBV27	TGTGCCAGCAAAGTCAGTTCGGCTAGCGGGAGCGGGGAGCAGTACTTC	CASKVSSASGSGEQYF
TRBJ2-2	TRBD2	.	15	TRBV9	TGTGCCCGCGGCCGGGGGGGAGGGGGCACCGGGGAGCTGTTTTTT	CARGRGGGGTGELFF
TRBJ1-6	.	.	15	TRBV27	TGTGCCAGCAGTTTGTTGGAGGGCTATAATTCACCCCTCCACTTT	CASSLLEGYNSPLHF
TRBJ1-2	.	.	12	TRBV27	TGTGCCAGCAGTTCACGTCGGGGTGGCTACACCTTC	CASSSRRGGYTF
TRBJ1-2	TRBD1	.	14	TRBV5-4	TGTGCCAGCAGCCCCGACAGGGGATATGGTGGCTACACCTTC	CASSPDRGYGGYTF
TRBJ1-5	.	.	12	TRBV6-6	TGTGCCAGCAGTTTAAGGGGACAGCCCCAGCATTTT	CASSLRGQPQHF
TRBJ1-5	.	.	15	TRBV28	TGTGCCAGCAGTTTAGGGACACCTAGCAATCAGCCCCAGCATTTT	CASSLGTPSNQPQHF